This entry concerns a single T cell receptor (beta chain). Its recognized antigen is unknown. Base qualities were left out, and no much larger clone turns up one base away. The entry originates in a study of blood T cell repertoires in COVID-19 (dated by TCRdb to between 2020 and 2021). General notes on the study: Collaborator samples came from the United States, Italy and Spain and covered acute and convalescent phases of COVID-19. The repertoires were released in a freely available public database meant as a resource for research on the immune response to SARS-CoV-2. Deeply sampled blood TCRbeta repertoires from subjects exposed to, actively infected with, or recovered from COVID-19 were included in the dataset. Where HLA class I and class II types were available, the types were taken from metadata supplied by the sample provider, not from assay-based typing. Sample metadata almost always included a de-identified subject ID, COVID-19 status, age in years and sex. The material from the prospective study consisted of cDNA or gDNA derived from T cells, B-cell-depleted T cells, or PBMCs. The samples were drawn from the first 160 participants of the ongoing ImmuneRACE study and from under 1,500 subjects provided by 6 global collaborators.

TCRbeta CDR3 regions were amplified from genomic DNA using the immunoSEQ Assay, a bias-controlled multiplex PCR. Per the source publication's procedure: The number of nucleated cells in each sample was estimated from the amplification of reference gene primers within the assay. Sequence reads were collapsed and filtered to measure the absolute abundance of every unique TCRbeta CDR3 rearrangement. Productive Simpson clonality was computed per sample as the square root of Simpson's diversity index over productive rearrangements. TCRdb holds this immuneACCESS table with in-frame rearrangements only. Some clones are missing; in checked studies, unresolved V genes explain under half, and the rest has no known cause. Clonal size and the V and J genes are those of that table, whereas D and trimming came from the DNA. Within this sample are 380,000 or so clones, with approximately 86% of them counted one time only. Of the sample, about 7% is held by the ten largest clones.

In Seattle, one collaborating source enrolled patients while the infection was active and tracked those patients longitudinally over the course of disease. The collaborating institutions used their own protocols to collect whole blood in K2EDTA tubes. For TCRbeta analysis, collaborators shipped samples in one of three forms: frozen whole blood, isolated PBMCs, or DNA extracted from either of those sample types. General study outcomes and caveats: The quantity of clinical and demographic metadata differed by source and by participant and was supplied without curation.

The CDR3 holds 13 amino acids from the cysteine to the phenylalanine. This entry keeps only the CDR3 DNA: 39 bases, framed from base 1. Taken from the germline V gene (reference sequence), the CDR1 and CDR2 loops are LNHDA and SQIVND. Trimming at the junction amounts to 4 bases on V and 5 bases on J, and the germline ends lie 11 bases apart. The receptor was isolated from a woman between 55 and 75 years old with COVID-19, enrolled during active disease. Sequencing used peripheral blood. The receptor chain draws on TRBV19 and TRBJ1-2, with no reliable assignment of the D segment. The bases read TGTGCCAGTAGTAATCTGGTGACTTATGGCTACACCTTC. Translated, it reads CASSNLVTYGYTF.